This TCR beta chain comes out of a study of blood T cell repertoires in COVID-19. Study-level information: Italy, Spain and the United States were the sources of the convalescent and acute COVID-19 samples. PBMCs, B-cell-depleted T cells, or T cells were the source of the cDNA or gDNA that made up the material.

In the authors' methods: Amplified reference gene primers provided the basis for estimating nucleated cell counts. Assay used: immunoSEQ multiplex PCR; TCRdb lists only in-frame clones, some missing. The V and J calls and clone size are taken from that table; D and trimming were inferred from the DNA. The profile shows about 88,000 clones, around 85% of them singletons. This CDR3 is built from 12 residues. V was pared by 8 bases and J by 7 bases, with 11 bases between. Per the germline V gene, CDR1 is SNHLY and CDR2 is FYNNEI. This clone was picked up a small number of times. The chain recombines TRBV2 with TRBJ1-4; no definite D call. The sample taken for sequencing was peripheral blood. This sequence was found in a woman aged 70-85 years with acute or convalescent COVID-19. CDR3 protein: CASRLTLEKLFF. The DNA for the CDR3 is TGTGCCAGCCGCCTAACTCTTGAAAAACTGTTTTTT.